This paragraph reports one TCR beta chain. The authors' processing: Reference gene primer amplification gave estimated nucleated cell counts. Assay: immunoSEQ multiplex PCR; the TCRdb copy retains only in-frame clones and omits some. That table gives V, J and clone size, and the DNA gave D and trimming. The repertoire holds about 160,000 clones, with 79% as singletons. Seattle's enrolled individuals joined amid active infection and were then monitored longitudinally. The CDR3 loop spans 16 amino acids. J lost 1 base, V lost 2 bases, and 6 bases had no gene match. The germline V gene has CDR1 MNHEY and CDR2 SVGAGI. This specimen belongs to a study of blood T cell repertoires in COVID-19. Study-level information: The United States, Italy and Spain were the sources of the acute and convalescent COVID-19 samples. PBMCs, B-cell-depleted T cells, or T cells were the source of the cDNA or gDNA that made up the material.

The chain has TRBV6-5 and TRBJ1-2; 8 nucleotides align to TRBD1. The sequence came from a woman aged 55-69 years with COVID-19, enrolled during active disease. Sample: peripheral blood. CDR3 residues: CASSYLIDRGNYGYTF. The CDR3 coding sequence is TGTGCCAGCAGTTACCTGATCGACAGGGGTAACTATGGCTACACCTTC.